At least ten counts were recorded for the clone carrying this T cell receptor beta chain. Germline V gene lookup returns CDR1 SQVTM and CDR2 ANQGSEA. V shed 3 bases and J shed 3 bases, with 0 bases lying between them. The CDR3 is made up of 10 amino acids. The entry originates in a study of Graves' ophthalmopathy and Graves' hyperthyroidism. Enrollment excluded any patients with other autoimmune diseases, uncontrolled infections, pregnancy or lactation. Amplified TCR beta CDR3 regions were obtained using RNA transcripts as template. The library came from an HTBI-primed first-round RT-PCR and a second-round multiplex PCR. One entry per CDR3 protein, called by TCRdb with MiXCR from the multiplex PCR reads. The sample has approximately 210,000 distinct CDR3 sequences; roughly 21% are singletons.

This TCR was sampled from a woman aged 45-59 years with Graves' ophthalmopathy. The genes are TRBV29-1 and TRBJ2-1; no clear D. The sample taken for sequencing was peripheral blood. This CDR3 is CSVDYNEQFF. The CDR3 DNA is TGCAGCGTTGACTACAATGAGCAGTTCTTC.